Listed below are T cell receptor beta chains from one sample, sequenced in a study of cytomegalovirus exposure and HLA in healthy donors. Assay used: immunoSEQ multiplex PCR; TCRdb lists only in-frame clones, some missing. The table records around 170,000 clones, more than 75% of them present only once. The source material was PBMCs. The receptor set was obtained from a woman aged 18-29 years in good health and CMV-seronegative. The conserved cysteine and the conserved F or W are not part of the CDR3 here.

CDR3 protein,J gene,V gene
ASSSLFSPGTPSTDTQY,TRBJ2-3,TRBV7-9
ASSQEGSPGYEQY,TRBJ2-7,TRBV4-1
AWREGRVISPLH,TRBJ1-6,TRBV30
ATSPSAGGGNEKLF,TRBJ1-4,TRBV15
AWRTVPGGYT,TRBJ1-2,TRBV30
ASSVAGGESTDTQY,TRBJ2-3,TRBV9
ASSEGTGGGYGYT,TRBJ1-2,TRBV6-4
ARSFNRGSGRFYSYNEQF,TRBJ2-1,TRBV5-3
ASREFPGEQY,TRBJ2-7,TRBV6-5
ASSRTWTGTGELF,TRBJ2-2,TRBV6-5
ASSFYPLPGQGVLEQY,TRBJ2-7,TRBV5-1
ASTPAAASGGYT,TRBJ1-2,TRBV6-1
ASLAQDYEQY,TRBJ2-7,TRBV10-2
ASSMGAHEQY,TRBJ2-7,TRBV19
ASSYFPGTGELF,TRBJ2-2,TRBV6-6
ASRGADNSLYEQY,-,TRBV6-1
ASSDRLNTEAF,TRBJ1-1,TRBV9
ASGLEGQGLFGSYT,TRBJ1-2,TRBV27
ASGSGYTEAF,TRBJ1-1,TRBV19
ASRKGQFYEQY,TRBJ2-7,TRBV6-5
ASSSGQGGSGYT,TRBJ1-2,TRBV28
ASSQNRGRGYGYT,TRBJ1-2,TRBV28
ASSGLAGGRGETQY,TRBJ2-5,TRBV27
ASSFQTGKNYGYT,TRBJ1-2,TRBV5-6
ASSTTGTYEQY,TRBJ2-7,TRBV13
ASSYWASENTGELF,TRBJ2-2,TRBV7-9
ASSLWGTRYTGELF,TRBJ2-2,TRBV7-6
ASSLTGGGGYGYT,TRBJ1-2,TRBV7-3
ARGSGPSTDTQY,TRBJ2-3,TRBV30
AWSQAIVQREIEQY,-,TRBV30
ASSLSGGNNIQY,TRBJ2-4,TRBV7-9
ASSRGQGSGFTDTQY,TRBJ2-3,TRBV11-2
ASSQNRETQY,TRBJ2-5,TRBV7-2
ASSPTSGGAEEQF,TRBJ2-1,TRBV7-2
ASSLDQGMGTEAF,TRBJ1-1,TRBV7-2